The 29 T cell receptor beta chains below all came from one sample that was sequenced in a study of T cells in localized non-small cell lung cancer. Using immunoSEQ multiplex PCR, the repertoire was profiled, and TCRdb retains in-frame clones only, with some absent. In the table there are 25,000 to 35,000 clones, approximately 88% of which are singletons. The sequenced sample was peripheral blood, obtained before any cancer treatment. Receptors originate from an older female donor with stage I lung adenocarcinoma.

A few counts support this clone. The chain combines TRBV5-1 with TRBJ2-2; D ambiguous. Trimming shortened V by 0 bases and J by 1 base, and 7 bases separated the two germline ends. CDR1 SGHRS and CDR2 YFSETQ come from the germline V gene. The CDR3 is 15 amino acids. CDR3 nucleotides: TGCGCCAGCAGCTTGGACGTCATGAACACCGGGGAGCTGTTTTTT. Translated, it gives CASSLDVMNTGELFF.

The V gene is TRBV7-9, the J gene TRBJ1-5, with D tentatively TRBD1 (6 bases). CDR1 is SEHNR, CDR2 FQNEAQ, per germline (reference sequence). The CDR3 has 13 amino acids. V lost 6 bases and J lost 6, with 12 bases in between. CDR3: CASSTGKGQPQHF. Written as DNA, the CDR3 is TGTGCCAGCAGTACAGGGAAGGGTCAGCCCCAGCATTTT.

This chain connects TRBV5-1 to TRBJ2-1, with D uncertain. Trimming removed 2 bases at V and 6 bases at J, with 12 bases between. From germline, CDR1 is SGHRS and CDR2 YFSETQ. CDR3 length: 14 residues. The CDR3 bases are TGCGCCAGCAGCTTAGGAAGCGTTGGCAATGAGCAGTTCTTC. Its translation: CASSLGSVGNEQFF. The complete variable domain, with remaining parts taken from reference TRBV5-1 and TRBJ2-1, reads KAGVTQTPRYLIKTRGQQVTLSCSPISGHRSVSWYQQTPGQGLQFLFEYFSETQRNKGNFPGRFSGRQFSNSRSEMNVSTLELGDSALYLCASSLGSVGNEQFFGPGTRLTVL.

The J gene is TRBJ2-7, the V gene TRBV18; D remains unclear. This CDR3 is 13 amino acids long. Germline loops: CDR1 KGHSH, CDR2 LQKENI. V was pared by 3 bases and J by 3 bases, with 9 bases between. This chain's CDR3 is CASSPPIFYEQYF. CDR3 sequence (DNA): TGTGCCAGCTCACCCCCGATATTCTACGAGCAGTACTTC.

The gene calls are TRBV5-1 and TRBJ2-7; D could derive from TRBD1 or TRBD2 (5 bases each). Germline CDR1 and CDR2: SGHRS and YFSETQ. With 6 bases removed from V and 6 bases from J, the gap between germline ends came to 19 bases. The CDR3 is 14 residues long. The CDR3 loop reads CASIGTVAGGEQYF. The CDR3 DNA is TGCGCCAGCATAGGGACCGTTGCGGGTGGCGAGCAGTACTTC.

This sequence joins TRBV19 and TRBJ2-2; D is ambiguous. Trimming pared 5 bases from V and 0 bases from J, leaving 10 bases between. The CDR3 sequence is 15 residues long. Germline-derived CDR1 and CDR2 are LNHDA and SQIVND (reference sequence). The CDR3 protein is CASSFADPNTGELFF. In nucleotides, the CDR3 is TGTGCCAGTAGTTTCGCTGACCCGAACACCGGGGAGCTGTTTTTT.

The genes are TRBV4-3 and TRBJ2-2, with D hard to call. CDR3 length: 15 amino acids. CDR1 and CDR2 (germline): LGHNA, YSLEER. The V and J ends lost 0 bases and 4 bases respectively, with 9 bases between them. In DNA form, the CDR3 reads TGCGCCAGCAGCCAAGAGGCGACCTCCACCGGGGAGCTGTTTTTT. Translation gives CASSQEATSTGELFF.

This clone was detected once. The rearrangement uses TRBV21-1 and TRBJ1-5; no DNA check was done on the table's D call, TRBD1. TRBV21-1 is flagged as a pseudogene. There are 15 residues in the CDR3. CDR3: CASSKTKGPGQPQHF. CDR3 nucleotide sequence: TGTGCCAGCAGCAAGACAAAGGGGCCGGGTCAGCCCCAGCATTTT.

CDR3 amino acids: CASSRTYNEQFF. The CDR3 DNA reads as TGTGCCAGCAGTAGGACCTACAATGAGCAGTTCTTC. The rearrangement uses TRBV2 and TRBJ2-1; no reliable D call. Per germline, CDR1 SNHLY and CDR2 FYNNEI. Trimming took off 5 bases at V and 2 bases at J, with 4 bases between the two ends. This CDR3 contains 12 residues.

The V gene is TRBV7-2, the J gene TRBJ1-2; D is perhaps TRBD1 (5 bases). Looked up from germline, CDR1 is SGHTA and CDR2 is FQGNSA. Trimming shortened V by 5 bases and J by 3 bases, and 13 bases separated the two germline ends. The CDR3 runs 14 residues. Here the CDR3 reads CASSPQGGDYGYTF. The CDR3 DNA reads as TGTGCCAGCAGCCCCCAGGGAGGGGACTATGGCTACACCTTC. The full variable domain, with the rest looked up from reference TRBV7-2 and TRBJ1-2, is GAGVSQSPSNKVTEKGKDVELRCDPISGHTALYWYRQSLGQGLEFLIYFQGNSAPDKSGLPSDRFSAERTGGSVSTLTIQRTQQEDSAVYLCASSPQGGDYGYTFGSGTRLTVV.

CDR3 sequence (DNA): TGTGCCAGCAGCACCCGGGACAGGGGCTCCTACGAGCAGTACTTC. Translated, it gives CASSTRDRGSYEQYF. The chain uses TRBV5-4 and TRBJ2-7; 10 bases agree with TRBD1. CDR1 is SGHNT and CDR2 is YYREEE in the germline V gene (reference sequence). This CDR3 comprises 15 residues. V shed 4 bases, J shed 0 bases, and the junction held 4 bases outside the gene matches.

The chain carries TRBV2 and TRBJ1-1, with TRBD1 as a possible D gene (5 bases). Deletions cut 6 bases from V and 6 bases from J, with 14 bases between. From germline, CDR1 is SNHLY and CDR2 FYNNEI. The CDR3 totals 13 residues. CDR3 amino acids: CASRISGPPEAFF. The CDR3 coding sequence is TGTGCCAGCAGGATCTCAGGGCCCCCTGAAGCTTTCTTT.

A single count supports this clone. The chain uses TRBV5-1 and TRBJ1-2; D not certain. This CDR3 region has 15 residues. Germline CDR1 reads SGHRS; CDR2 reads YFSETQ. V lost 0 bases to trimming and J lost 1 base, with 10 bases between them. This CDR3 is CASSLGSVSNYGYTF. The CDR3 region has the DNA TGCGCCAGCAGCTTGGGTTCAGTCAGTAACTATGGCTACACCTTC.

The chain joins TRBV4-3 to TRBJ2-7; either TRBD1 or TRBD2 may fit D (5 bases each). The CDR3 covers 17 residues. Per germline, CDR1 LGHNA and CDR2 YSLEER. Trimming stripped 1 base from V and 12 bases from J, with 28 bases between. CDR3 sequence reads: CASSQAPAGTEGQIRYF. In DNA form, the CDR3 reads TGCGCCAGCAGCCAAGCCCCGGCCGGGACCGAAGGCCAAATTCGGTACTTC.

This chain joins TRBV19 and TRBJ1-1; 9 nucleotides line up with TRBD1. The CDR3 runs to 13 residues. The germline V gene has CDR1 LNHDA and CDR2 SQIVND (reference sequence). With V trimmed by 5 bases and J by 5 bases, 3 bases remained unmatched. Here the CDR3 DNA reads TGTGCCAGTAGTGGGACAGGGAGAACTGAAGCTTTCTTT. It translates to CASSGTGRTEAFF.

The V gene is TRBV11-3, the J gene TRBJ2-2, with TRBD1 as a possible D gene (5 bases). CDR1 is SGHNT, CDR2 YENEEA, per germline. The V gene lost 3 bases and the J gene lost 5 bases, with 13 bases spanning the gap. The CDR3 is 15 amino acids. CDR3 coding DNA: TGTGCCAGCAGCTTTGGACAAGTGGGAACCGGGGAGCTGTTTTTT. Translating gives CASSFGQVGTGELFF.

The genes are TRBV6-1 and TRBJ1-2; TRBD1 is a possible D gene (5 bases). Germline loops: CDR1 MNHNS, CDR2 SASEGT. CDR3 length: 14 amino acids. V lost 6 bases and J 2 bases, leaving 13 bases between the germline ends. The CDR3 region has the DNA TGTGCCAGCAGGGAACCAGGGATGAACTATGGCTACACCTTC. The encoded protein is CASREPGMNYGYTF.

The chain couples TRBV15 to TRBJ2-5; D might be TRBD2 (5 bases). V lost 0 bases and J lost 4, with 9 bases in between. CDR1 is LNHNV, CDR2 YYDKDF, per germline (reference sequence). CDR3 length equals 14 residues. In DNA, the CDR3 is TGTGCCACCAGCAGAGATATCCGGGGAGAGACCCAGTACTTC. Protein sequence: CATSRDIRGETQYF.

The chain has TRBV7-9 and TRBJ2-2; TRBD2 agrees at 8 bases. This CDR3 is 16 amino acids long. With 5 bases clipped from V and 5 bases from J, the junction kept 10 bases outside the gene matches. CDR1 is SEHNR and CDR2 is FQNEAQ in the germline V gene (reference sequence). The CDR3 nucleotides are TGTGCCAGCAGCCGGCTAGCGGGCGTCTCAACCGGGGAGCTGTTTTTT. Translating it yields CASSRLAGVSTGELFF.

This clone has only one observation. The CDR3 sequence: CASSPDTGTEAFF. In nucleotides, the CDR3 is TGCGCCAGCAGCCCCGACACCGGCACTGAAGCTTTCTTT. J is TRBJ1-1 and V is TRBV4-3; unclear D gene. Between the trimmed V and J ends, which lost 4 bases and 4 bases, there was a span of 10 bases. Germline values: CDR1 LGHNA, CDR2 YSLEER. This CDR3 is built from 13 residues.

The chain carries TRBV5-6 and TRBJ1-1; no definite D call. The CDR3 loop spans 14 amino acids. Germline V CDR1 and CDR2: SGHDT, YYEEEE. V lost 2 bases to trimming and J lost 4 bases, with 12 bases between them. For the CDR3, the DNA is TGTGCCAGCAGCTTCGGGAACCCGAGCACTGAAGCTTTCTTT. This sequence encodes CASSFGNPSTEAFF.

The chain couples TRBV21-1 to TRBJ2-7; TRBD2 is taken as the D call from the table, unchecked against the DNA. TRBV21-1 is tagged as a pseudogene. The CDR3 is 16 amino acids. The CDR3 spells CASSKAGKLPSYEQYF. The CDR3, as DNA: TGTGCCAGCAGCAAAGCCGGGAAATTACCCTCCTACGAGCAGTACTTC.

The chain links TRBV11-2 to TRBJ2-1; TRBD2 matches at 9 bases. The CDR3 length is 15 residues. Germline V CDR1 and CDR2: SGHAT, FQNNGV. Losses at the gene ends were 5 bases for V and 4 bases for J; bases not matched to a gene: 6. The CDR3 region is CASSTSSGVYNEQFF. CDR3 DNA: TGTGCCAGCAGCACTTCTAGCGGGGTATACAATGAGCAGTTCTTC.

This clone was counted once. The chain employs TRBV7-2 and TRBJ1-5; weak D call: TRBD1 (5 bases). This CDR3 contains 15 residues. CDR1 and CDR2 (germline): SGHTA, FQGNSA. V was trimmed by 1 base and J by 6 bases, leaving 13 bases between them. CDR3 protein: CASSLGFQGGQPQHF. CDR3 bases: TGTGCCAGCAGCTTAGGTTTCCAGGGCGGTCAGCCCCAGCATTTT.

This clone was detected once. This chain connects TRBV10-1 to TRBJ1-1; no firm D call. Germline CDR1 and CDR2: WNHNN and SYGVQD (reference sequence). The CDR3 runs 13 residues. V lost 8 bases and J lost 2, with 12 bases in between. The DNA of the CDR3 is TGCGCCAGCTCTCCACAAGAAAACACTGAAGCTTTCTTT. Its translation: CASSPQENTEAFF.

This chain joins TRBV10-2 and TRBJ2-7; 8 bases align to TRBD2. J lost 1 base, V lost 8 bases, and 13 bases had no gene match. The CDR3 is 16 residues long. Germline lookup yields CDR1 WSHSY and CDR2 SAAADI. The CDR3 reads CASGPNTAGVSYEQYF. For the CDR3, the DNA is TGCGCCAGCGGCCCAAACACAGCGGGAGTGTCCTACGAGCAGTACTTC.

The chain combines TRBV9 with TRBJ2-2; maybe TRBD2 (6 bases). The germline V gene encodes CDR1 SGDLS and CDR2 YYNGEE. The length of the CDR3 is 15 residues. Trimming left V 1 base short and J 2 bases short, with 9 bases between. CDR3 in amino acids: CASSVQGLNTGELFF. The CDR3 region has the DNA TGTGCCAGCAGCGTACAGGGACTTAACACCGGGGAGCTGTTTTTT.

V gene TRBV21-1 combines with J gene TRBJ1-3. TRBV21-1 is tagged as a pseudogene. The CDR3 is 15 residues long. The CDR3 is CATLNRATGGNTIYF. The CDR3 coding sequence is TGTGCCACCCTTAACCGGGCGACCGGTGGAAACACCATATATTTT.

The chain is built from TRBV5-1 and TRBJ2-3, with 7 bases aligning to TRBD2. The CDR3 length is 17 residues. With V trimmed by 4 bases and J by 0 bases, 11 bases remained unmatched. CDR1 and CDR2 (germline): SGHRS, YFSETQ. The CDR3 coding sequence is TGCGCCAGCAGCCGGAATGGGGCGGGAGATAGCACAGATACGCAGTATTTT. Translating gives CASSRNGAGDSTDTQYF.